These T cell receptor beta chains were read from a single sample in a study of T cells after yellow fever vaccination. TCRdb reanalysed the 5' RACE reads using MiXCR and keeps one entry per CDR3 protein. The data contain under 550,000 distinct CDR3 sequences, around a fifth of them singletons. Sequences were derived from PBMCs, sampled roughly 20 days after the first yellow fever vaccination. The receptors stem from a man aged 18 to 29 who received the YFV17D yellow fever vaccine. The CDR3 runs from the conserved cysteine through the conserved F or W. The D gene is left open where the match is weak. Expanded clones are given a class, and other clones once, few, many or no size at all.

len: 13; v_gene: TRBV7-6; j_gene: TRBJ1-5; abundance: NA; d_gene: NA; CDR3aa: CASTLPRYQPQHF; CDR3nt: TGTGCCAGCACCCTCCCACGATATCAGCCCCAGCATTTT
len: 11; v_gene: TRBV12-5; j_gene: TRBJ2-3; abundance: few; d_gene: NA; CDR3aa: CASGLQGTQYF; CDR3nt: TGTGCTAGTGGTCTGCAGGGAACGCAGTATTTT
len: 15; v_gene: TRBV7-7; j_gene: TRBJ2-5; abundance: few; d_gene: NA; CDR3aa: CASSPYPSEQETQYF; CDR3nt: TGTGCCAGCAGCCCCTACCCTAGTGAACAAGAGACCCAGTACTTC
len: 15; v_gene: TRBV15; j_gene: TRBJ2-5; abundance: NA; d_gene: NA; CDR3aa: CATSRDGVPQETQYF; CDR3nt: TGTGCCACCAGCAGAGATGGGGTGCCCCAAGAGACCCAGTACTTC
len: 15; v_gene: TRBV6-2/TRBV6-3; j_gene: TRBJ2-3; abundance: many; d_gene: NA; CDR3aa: CASSSMLTNTDTQYF; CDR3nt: TGTGCCAGCAGCTCCATGCTCACGAACACAGATACGCAGTATTTT
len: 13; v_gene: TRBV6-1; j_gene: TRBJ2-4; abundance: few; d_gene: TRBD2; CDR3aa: CASSPGGANIQYF; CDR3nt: TGTGCCAGCAGCCCCGGGGGGGCAAACATTCAGTACTTC
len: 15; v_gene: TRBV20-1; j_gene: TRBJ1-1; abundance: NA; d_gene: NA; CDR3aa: CSALGAGTLNTEAFF; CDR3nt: TGCAGTGCTCTAGGGGCAGGGACGCTGAACACTGAAGCTTTCTTT
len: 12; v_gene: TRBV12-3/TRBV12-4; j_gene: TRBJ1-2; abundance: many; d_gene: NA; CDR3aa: CASSRESGGYTF; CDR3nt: TGTGCCAGCAGCCGCGAGTCGGGTGGCTACACCTTC
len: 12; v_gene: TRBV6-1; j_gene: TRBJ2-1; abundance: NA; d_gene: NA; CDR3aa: CASSESYGREFF; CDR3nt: TGTGCCAGCAGTGAATCATACGGCCGGGAGTTCTTC
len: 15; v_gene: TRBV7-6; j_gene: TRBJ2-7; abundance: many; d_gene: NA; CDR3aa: CASSLWGGSSYEQYF; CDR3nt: TGTGCCAGCAGCTTATGGGGAGGCAGTTCCTACGAGCAGTACTTC
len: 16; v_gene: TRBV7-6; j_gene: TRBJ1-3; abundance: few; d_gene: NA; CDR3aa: CASSLRSGVAGNTIYF; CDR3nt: TGTGCCAGCAGCTTAAGGTCAGGGGTGGCTGGAAACACCATATATTTT
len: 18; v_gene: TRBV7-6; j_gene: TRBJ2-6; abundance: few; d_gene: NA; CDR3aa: CASSLTGGQQSGANVLTF; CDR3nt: TGTGCCAGCAGCTTAACTGGAGGGCAACAGTCTGGGGCCAACGTCCTGACTTTC
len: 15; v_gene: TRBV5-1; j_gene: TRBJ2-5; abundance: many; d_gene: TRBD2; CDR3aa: CASSLSLAGQETQYF; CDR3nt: TGCGCCAGCAGCTTGTCCCTAGCGGGCCAAGAGACCCAGTACTTC
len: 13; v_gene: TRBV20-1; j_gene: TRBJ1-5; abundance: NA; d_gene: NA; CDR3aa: CSTTGTGVKPQHF; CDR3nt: TGCAGTACGACAGGCACTGGAGTTAAGCCCCAGCATTTT
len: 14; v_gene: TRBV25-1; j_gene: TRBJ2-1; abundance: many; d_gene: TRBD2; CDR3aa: CASSVTSENPKVFF; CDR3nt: TGTGCCAGCAGTGTGACTAGCGAAAACCCTAAAGTTTTCTTC
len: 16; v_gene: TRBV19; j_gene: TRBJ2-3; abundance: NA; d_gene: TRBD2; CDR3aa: CASSRELAVPEDTQYF; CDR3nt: TGTGCCAGTAGCCGAGAACTAGCGGTCCCTGAAGATACGCAGTATTTT
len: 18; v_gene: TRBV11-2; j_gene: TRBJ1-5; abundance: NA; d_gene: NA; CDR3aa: CASSTRVGRFDSNQPQHF; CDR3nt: TGTGCCAGCAGCACAAGGGTAGGCAGATTCGATAGCAATCAGCCCCAGCATTTT
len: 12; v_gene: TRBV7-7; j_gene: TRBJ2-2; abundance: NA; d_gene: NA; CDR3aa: CASRGPRGELFF; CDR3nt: TGTGCCAGCAGAGGCCCACGGGGGGAGCTGTTTTTT
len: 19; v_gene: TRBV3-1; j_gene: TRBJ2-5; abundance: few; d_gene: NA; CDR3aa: CASSQEKERILEFRGPQYF; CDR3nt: TGTGCCAGCAGCCAAGAAAAGGAGCGGATTCTAGAATTCCGGGGGCCCCAGTACTTC
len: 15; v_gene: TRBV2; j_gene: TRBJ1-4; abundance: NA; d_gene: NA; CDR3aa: CASSETGMWGEKLFF; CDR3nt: TGTGCCAGCAGTGAAACAGGGATGTGGGGTGAAAAACTGTTTTTT
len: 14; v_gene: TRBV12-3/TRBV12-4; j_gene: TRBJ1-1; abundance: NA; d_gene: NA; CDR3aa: CASSRRGAYTEAFF; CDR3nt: TGTGCCAGCAGCCGTCGAGGGGCCTACACTGAAGCTTTCTTT
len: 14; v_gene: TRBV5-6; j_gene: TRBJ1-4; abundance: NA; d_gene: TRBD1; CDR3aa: CASSPGGDKEKLFF; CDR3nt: TGTGCCAGCAGCCCAGGGGGCGATAAGGAAAAACTGTTTTTT